This T cell receptor (beta chain) was sequenced for a study of cytomegalovirus exposure and HLA in healthy donors. Trimming stripped 5 bases from V and 6 bases from J, with 8 bases between. The CDR3 extends over 12 amino acids. Germline-derived CDR1 and CDR2 are SNHLY and FYNNEI. The PCR had 60 Vbeta and 13 Jbeta primers. Generated by immunoSEQ multiplex PCR, the TCRdb table keeps only in-frame clones and is missing some. The data contain roughly 190,000 clones, around 80% of them singletons. General study results and limits: The authors judged a highly shared variant cluster likely a sequencing artifact. Sequencing depth across donors, presence/absence analyses assumed, was roughly uniform.

As regards this clone: Antigen unknown.

The TCR comes from a young woman in good health and CMV-seropositive. The specimen was PBMCs. The chain is built from TRBV2 and TRBJ1-3, with D tentatively TRBD1 (5 bases). The CDR3 bases are TGTGCCAGCAGTTCCAGGGAAAACACCATATATTTT. Amino acid sequence: CASSSRENTIYF.